This T cell receptor (beta chain) derives from a study of T cell clonotyping in hematopoietic cell transplantation (dated by TCRdb to the early 2020s). Study-level background: In the study, around 130 blood samples were gathered from over 30 consecutive transplant recipients and their related donors. Patients were recruited between 2015 and January 2017 and followed until late 2020 or death.

With the immunoSEQ assay, which is a bias-controlled multiplex PCR relying on V- and J-specific primers, TCR beta CDR3 regions were amplified from genomic DNA. A proprietary barcode and Illumina adapter sequences were added to the CDR3 amplicons in a second PCR step. An Illumina MiSeq instrument was used to sequence the CDR3 libraries. The original methods were these. immunoSEQ Analyzer 3.0 was used for export and quality control, with R Bioconductor and Immunarch used for downstream analyses. Only productive rearrangements within the normalized downsampled data set were used in the calculation of repertoire metrics. In the normalized cohort, a clonotype counted as pathologically expanded if the clonotype was larger than 5 templates. The Inverse Simpson Index was used to measure repertoire diversity. The non-normalized data set was used for CMV-specificity analyses so that all clonotypes could be captured. TCRdb obtained this table from immuneACCESS and retained in-frame rearrangements with V and J assigned. These tables miss some clones; where compared with another copy, unresolved V genes account for less than half of the shortfall, and the remainder is unexplained. That table furnishes V, J and clone size, whereas the DNA furnished D and trimming. For this sample the table gives roughly 16,000 clones, of which about 93% were detected only once. Of the sample, around 5% falls within the top ten clones.

V and J are truncated by 6 bases and 4 bases respectively, leaving an intervening sequence of 7 bases. The CDR3, from cysteine to phenylalanine, totals 12 residues. The entry retains the CDR3 DNA only, 36 bases that are in frame from base 1. The germline V gene (reference sequence) supplies CDR1 SEHNR and CDR2 FQNEAQ. Blood samples for TCR beta sequencing were provided by related transplant donors. Using Nuclei Lysis Solution, genomic DNA was extracted from unfractionated peripheral blood mononuclear cells that were either fresh or cryopreserved. Summary of the overall study and its limitations: After transplant, TCR diversity in recipients dropped, and pathologically expanded clonotypes climbed progressively between day 30 and day 180. The sample size was limited, and because cells were not sorted, the contributions of CD4 and CD8 repertoires could not be separated. Donor and pretransplant recipient Inverse Simpson Index values predicted broader posttransplant TCR repertoire diversity. Only a small fraction of recipient repertoires overlapped donor repertoires, with over 95% appearing de novo at the given depth.

Comment on this clone: Its antigen remains undetermined. No clone much larger than this one lies a single base away; base qualities are absent.

The chain is encoded by TRBV7-9 joined to TRBJ1-3; the D gene cannot be named for sure. The origin of this receptor is a man aged 40-49 years in good health. Some clones in this sample may be carry-over from other donors' samples. Sequenced material: peripheral blood mononuclear cells. The DNA reads as follows: TGTGCCAGCAGTTCGTACGGAAACACCATATATTTT. This encodes CASSSYGNTIYF.